These 12 T cell receptor beta chains originate from one sample sequenced in a study of beta chain features in type 1 diabetes (dated by TCRdb to 2016 to 2019). Points the paper makes about the study in general: A moderate but significant shortening of TCRB CDR3 length was observed in type 1 diabetes patients in all four CD4+ subsets.

For these receptors, no antigen is known. Library generation was performed with the immunoSEQ multiplex PCR assay. The entire isolated RNA was reverse transcribed using the High Capacity cDNA Reverse Transcription Kit, and thus expressed TCRB transcripts were sequenced. TCRdb re-hosts the immuneACCESS table, in-frame sequences only. Its copies lack some clones; in the studies checked, an unresolved V gene accounts for under half of them, and the cause for the rest is not known. The table for this sample lists a few hundred thousand clones; around an eighth of them were counted only once. The ten most abundant clones make up over 0.014% of the sample. The specimen was naive CD4+ T cells from blood. Read against the paper, the sample's cell subset or site label means: true naive CD4+ T cells. These receptors were collected from a woman younger than 30 with type 1 diabetes.

This clone was observed a few times. The chain is built from TRBV5-4 and TRBJ2-2; 10 positions match TRBD2. The germline V gene has CDR1 SGHNT and CDR2 YYREEE (reference sequence). V gave up 4 bases and J gave up 6 bases; unmatched junction bases: 12. The CDR3 totals 17 residues. The CDR3, as DNA: TGTGCCAGCAGCCCGAGGGGGCTAGCGGGGGATGCCGGGGAGCTGTTTTTT. This sequence encodes CASSPRGLAGDAGELFF.

The genes are TRBV29-1 and TRBJ2-1, with 9 bases fitting TRBD1. The CDR3 runs to 13 residues. Germline V lookup: CDR1 SQVTM, CDR2 ANQGSEA. V shed 4 bases and J 7 bases; nucleotides not matched to a gene: 5. Here the CDR3 reads CSVARTGVNEQFF. CDR3 nucleotide sequence: TGCAGCGTTGCGCGGACAGGGGTAAATGAGCAGTTCTTC.

Remarks on this clone: An end of the junction does not agree with germline; a read error may underlie this. The DNA for the CDR3 is TGCGCCAGCAGCCCCGGGGCTAGCGGGCGGTGGGACTTC. Translated, it gives CASSPGASGRWDF. The chain joins TRBV5-1 to TRBJ2-7; 8 nucleotides match TRBD2. Germline V CDR1 and CDR2: SGHRS, YFSETQ. This CDR3 is built from 13 residues.

The chain combines TRBV11-3 with TRBJ2-6; no clear D. Trimming cost V 6 bases and J 2 bases, with 2 bases left between them. Germline values: CDR1 SGHNT, CDR2 YENEEA. The CDR3 sequence is 12 residues long. CDR3 region: CASSTGANVLTF. The CDR3 DNA sequence: TGTGCCAGCAGTACTGGGGCCAACGTCCTGACTTTC.

The V and J genes are TRBV5-1 and TRBJ2-7; TRBD2 agrees at 10 bases. CDR1 is SGHRS, CDR2 YFSETQ, per germline. J gave up 7 bases and V 4 bases, and 8 bases lay outside the gene matches. The CDR3 is 14 amino acids. The CDR3 loop is CASSPVGAGGEQYF. In DNA, the CDR3 is TGCGCCAGCAGCCCCGTTGGAGCGGGAGGGGAGCAGTACTTC.

The chain joins TRBV5-1 to TRBJ1-2; D not certain. V was shortened by 4 bases and J by 4 bases, with 14 bases between the two germline ends. Germline loops: CDR1 SGHRS, CDR2 YFSETQ. There are 14 residues in the CDR3. In DNA form, the CDR3 reads TGCGCCAGCAGCCCTACAGACGGAACCTATGGCTACACCTTC. This encodes CASSPTDGTYGYTF.

This chain's CDR3 is CASSLAISGQETQYF. CDR3 sequence (DNA): TGTGCCAGCAGCTTGGCCATCAGCGGCCAAGAGACCCAGTACTTC. The gene calls are TRBV5-4 and TRBJ2-5; TRBD2 is a possible D gene (5 bases). CDR1 SGHNT and CDR2 YYREEE come from the germline V gene (reference sequence). This CDR3 region has 15 residues. V dropped 0 bases and J dropped 1 base, with 10 bases sitting between them.

The chain is built from TRBV29-1 and TRBJ2-3; 8 bases are a match to TRBD2. V was pared by 7 bases and J by 6 bases, with 9 bases of the junction left unmatched. This CDR3 has 13 residues. Germline assignment: CDR1 SQVTM and CDR2 ANQGSEA. In DNA form, the CDR3 reads TGCAGCGCCGAGGAGAGCGGGAGCGATACGCAGTATTTT. It is translated as CSAEESGSDTQYF.

The rearrangement joins TRBV5-1 to TRBJ2-2; D call uncertain. Trimming cost V 0 bases and J 8 bases, with 17 bases left between them. This CDR3 contains 16 residues. From germline, CDR1 is SGHRS and CDR2 YFSETQ. The CDR3 is CASSLVVPFYLGELFF. Here the CDR3 DNA reads TGCGCCAGCAGCTTGGTTGTCCCCTTCTATCTTGGGGAGCTGTTTTTT. Together with reference TRBV5-1 and TRBJ2-2, the CDR3 gives the full variable domain: KAGVTQTPRYLIKTRGQQVTLSCSPISGHRSVSWYQQTPGQGLQFLFEYFSETQRNKGNFPGRFSGRQFSNSRSEMNVSTLELGDSALYLCASSLVVPFYLGELFFGEGSRLTVL.

The table lists this clone with a few counts. The CDR3 DNA follows: TGTGCCAGCAGCCAGGGCCAGCATAACACCGGGGAGCTGTTTTTT. It specifies CASSQGQHNTGELFF. V usage is TRBV14 and J usage is TRBJ2-2, with D unresolved. Trimming left V 3 bases short and J 2 bases short, with 10 bases between. Germline assignment: CDR1 SGHDN and CDR2 FVKESK. The CDR3 contains 15 residues.

The V gene is TRBV4-1, the J gene TRBJ2-6; 12 bases are a match to TRBD1. J gave up 4 bases and V 3 bases, and 4 bases lay outside the gene matches. The germline gives CDR1 MGHRA, CDR2 YSYEKL. This CDR3 comprises 17 residues. DNA of the CDR3: TGCGCCAGCAGCCAGGGACAGGGGGCGGGAGGGGCCAACGTCCTGACTTTC. Residues: CASSQGQGAGGANVLTF.

This clone turned up a few times. The chain joins TRBV5-1 to TRBJ2-1, with 8 bases fitting TRBD1. The J segment lost 9 bases and the V segment lost 3 bases, leaving 8 bases of the junction unmatched. From germline, CDR1 is SGHRS and CDR2 YFSETQ. The CDR3 loop spans 14 amino acids. The CDR3 DNA reads TGCGCCAGCAGCTCCGGGACAGGCGGTGGTGAGCAGTTCTTC. Protein sequence: CASSSGTGGGEQFF.